The sequence of this T cell receptor beta chain was determined in a study of blood T cell repertoires in COVID-19. As for the study in general: Samples of COVID-19 (acute and convalescent) were obtained from the United States, Italy and Spain. Nucleic acid was either cDNA or gDNA, and it came from T cells, B-cell-depleted T cells, or PBMCs.

In the original workflow: From reference gene primer amplification, estimates of nucleated cell counts were derived. Here immunoSEQ multiplex PCR was the method, and the copy in TCRdb shows in-frame clones only, minus some. The V and J calls and the clone size are those of that table, but D and trimming were determined from the DNA. This sample carries about 400,000 clones, around 89% of them seen once, and the ten largest clones take around 1.2%. This sequence originates from a man aged 40-55 years with acute or convalescent COVID-19. Sequenced: peripheral blood.

CDR3 bases: TGCGCCAGCAGCCAATTCACAGGGTCCTACGAGCAGTACTTC. The encoded protein is CASSQFTGSYEQYF. V usage is TRBV4-1 and J usage is TRBJ2-7; TRBD1 is a possible D gene (6 bases). V lost 2 bases and J 1 base, leaving 9 bases between the germline ends. Germline V CDR1 and CDR2: MGHRA, YSYEKL. This CDR3 has 14 residues.